This T cell receptor (beta chain) was captured by sequencing in a study of spatial heterogeneity in lung cancer. This sample's time point: sample taken at primary tumor resection. Unsorted whole RNA samples from tumor, nontumor lung or frozen PBMC were sequenced. The CDR3 extends over 12 amino acids. CDR1 WSHSY and CDR2 SAAADI come from the germline V gene. The V gene lost 7 bases and the J gene lost 8 bases, with 12 bases spanning the gap. This clonotype was detected many times. One entry per CDR3 protein, called by TCRdb with MiXCR from the 5' RACE reads. In the table there are some 29,000 distinct CDR3 sequences, about 8.8% of which are singletons.

This rearrangement joins TRBV10-2 to TRBJ2-1; a weak D match, TRBD1 (5 bases). Sequences were derived from PBMCs, sampled at surgery. This clonotype was sampled from a female donor with early-stage non-small cell lung cancer. The CDR3 DNA reads TGCGCCAGCATTGACAGTCACGATGAGCAGTTCTTC. Its protein is CASIDSHDEQFF.